This T cell receptor beta chain stems from a study of cytomegalovirus exposure and HLA in healthy donors. With 60 Vbeta and 13 Jbeta primers, the PCR was carried out. The repertoire was sequenced with immunoSEQ multiplex PCR; TCRdb's copy has only in-frame clones and lacks some. Counted here are approximately 150,000 clones, 65% to 85% occurring once; the ten biggest clones make up over 2.5%. The germline V and J ends were trimmed by 8 bases and 0 bases, with 11 bases remaining between them. CDR1 MNHEY and CDR2 SVGAGI come from the germline V gene. The CDR3 is made up of 13 amino acids. This chain uses TRBV6-5 with TRBJ2-7; D gene uncertain. This receptor was obtained from a woman in her 40s in good health and CMV-seropositive. The sequenced sample consisted of PBMCs. The DNA of the CDR3 is TGTGCCAGCCAATTGACTGACTCCTACGAGCAGTACTTC. Its protein is CASQLTDSYEQYF.